The rows below give T cell receptor beta chains drawn from one sample of a study of T cell changes during pregnancy in multiple sclerosis. TCRdb's copy holds only in-frame clones and misses some; the assay was immunoSEQ multiplex PCR. The sample consists of around 97,000 clones, 90% of them appearing once. Sample: peripheral blood, taken in the second trimester of pregnancy. The receptors were sampled from a female donor in good health, enrolled as a control in a pregnancy study. Each CDR3 is given with its conserved first and last residue. The D gene is left open where the match is weak. The size of a clone is reported for some rows only, either as once, few or many, or as a class for expanded clones.

J gene,D gene,V gene,clone size,CDR3 protein,CDR3 DNA
TRBJ2-2,TRBD2,TRBV27,-,CASSTLPGTSGTGYTGELFF,TGTGCCAGCAGTACCCTTCCCGGGACTAGCGGGACAGGGTACACCGGGGAGCTGTTTTTT
TRBJ2-5,TRBD2,TRBV7-2,-,CASRRPSGAETQYF,TGTGCCAGCAGGCGCCCTAGCGGGGCAGAGACCCAGTACTTC
TRBJ2-7,TRBD1,TRBV7-9,-,CASSWDRVIGGQHF,TGTGCCAGCAGCTGGGACAGGGTGATAGGGGGGCAGCACTTC
TRBJ2-7,-,TRBV25-1,-,CASSQSYEQYF,TGTGCCAGCAGCCAGTCCTACGAGCAGTACTTC
TRBJ1-6,-,TRBV9,once,CASSVGAGDNSPLHF,TGTGCCAGCAGCGTAGGGGCAGGGGATAATTCACCCCTCCACTTT
TRBJ2-7,-,TRBV4-1,-,CASSQGQSDSYEQYF,TGCGCCAGCAGCCAAGGACAGTCCGATAGCTACGAGCAGTACTTC
TRBJ1-1,-,TRBV7-9,-,CASSLRSGQGTEAFF,TGTGCCAGCAGCTTAAGGTCGGGCCAGGGCACTGAAGCTTTCTTT
TRBJ2-1,TRBD2,TRBV5-1,-,CASTFLLAGAPEQFF,TGCGCCAGCACCTTCTTACTAGCGGGGGCCCCTGAGCAGTTCTTC
TRBJ1-6,-,TRBV2,-,CASSVGSSYNSPLHF,TGTGCCAGCAGTGTCGGGAGCTCCTATAATTCACCCCTCCACTTT
TRBJ1-3,-,TRBV6-5,once,CASSYDSSGNTIYF,TGTGCCAGCAGTTACGACAGCTCTGGAAACACCATATATTTT
TRBJ1-2,TRBD1,TRBV7-9,-,CASSLRQGADRGYTF,TGTGCCAGCAGCCTACGACAGGGGGCAGATCGCGGCTACACCTTC